The entry below gives a single T cell receptor beta chain sequence along with its context. No antigen is known for it. This record belongs to a study of Tregs in tolerant kidney transplant recipients. Overall study results and limits: Some patients' samples used different primers over time, so nucleotide sequences weren't comparable.

Measured with immunoSEQ multiplex PCR; TCRdb has only the in-frame clones, and not every one. The sample carries roughly 66,000 clones, around 90% recorded once. The material sequenced was CD8+ T cells from blood, taken before the transplant. The origin of this receptor is a human donor who received a combined kidney and bone marrow transplant.

As DNA, the CDR3 is TGTGCCAGCAGTTCGGGACAGGGGGCGATAGGCTCCTACAATGAGCAGTTCTTC. It is translated as CASSSGQGAIGSYNEQFF. The chain combines TRBV27 with TRBJ2-1; 12 bases are shared with TRBD1. Trimming at V came to 4 bases and at J to 0 bases, leaving 7 bases not matched to a gene. This CDR3 is 18 amino acids long. Germline CDR1 and CDR2: MNHEY and SMNVEV (reference sequence).